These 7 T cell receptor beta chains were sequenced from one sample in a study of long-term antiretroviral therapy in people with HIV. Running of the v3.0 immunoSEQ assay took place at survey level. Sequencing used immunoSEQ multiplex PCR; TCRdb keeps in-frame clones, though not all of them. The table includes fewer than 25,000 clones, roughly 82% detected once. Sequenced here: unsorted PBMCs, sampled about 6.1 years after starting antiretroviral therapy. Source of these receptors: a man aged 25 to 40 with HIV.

In DNA form, the CDR3 reads TGTGCCAGAAGCCACAAACAGGGGGCAGGAGGCTACACCTTC. It encodes CARSHKQGAGGYTF. The chain carries TRBV5-3 and TRBJ1-2, with 9 bases identical to TRBD1. TRBV5-3 is an open reading frame, and its role is uncertain. This CDR3 contains 14 residues. J was trimmed by 8 bases and V by 4 bases; bases with no gene match: 9.

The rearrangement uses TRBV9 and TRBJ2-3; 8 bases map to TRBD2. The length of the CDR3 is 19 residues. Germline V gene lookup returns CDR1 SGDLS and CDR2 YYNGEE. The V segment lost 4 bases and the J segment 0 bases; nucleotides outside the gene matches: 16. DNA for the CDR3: TGTGCCAGCAGCTTCAAGGCGGGAGGTGGGGGAACTAGCACAGATACGCAGTATTTT. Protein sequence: CASSFKAGGGGTSTDTQYF.

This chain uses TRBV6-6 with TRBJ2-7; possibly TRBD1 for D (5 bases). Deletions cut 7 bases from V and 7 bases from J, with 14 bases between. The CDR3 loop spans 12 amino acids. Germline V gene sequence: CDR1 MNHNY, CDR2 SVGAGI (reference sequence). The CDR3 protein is CASKPAGLEQYF. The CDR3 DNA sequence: TGTGCCAGCAAACCCGCAGGGTTGGAGCAGTACTTC.

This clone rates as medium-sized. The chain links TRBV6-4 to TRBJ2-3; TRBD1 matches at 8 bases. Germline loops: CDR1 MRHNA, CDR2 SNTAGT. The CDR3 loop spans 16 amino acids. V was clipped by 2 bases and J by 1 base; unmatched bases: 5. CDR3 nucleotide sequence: TGTGCCAGCAGTGACGAGGTGACAGGGGGCACAGATACGCAGTATTTT. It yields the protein CASSDEVTGGTDTQYF.

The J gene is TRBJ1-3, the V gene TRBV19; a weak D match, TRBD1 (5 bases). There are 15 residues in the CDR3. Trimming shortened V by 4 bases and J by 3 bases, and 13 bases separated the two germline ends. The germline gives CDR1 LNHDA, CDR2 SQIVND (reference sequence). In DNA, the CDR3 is TGTGCCAGTAGTACTCCGGGACGGAATGGAAACACCATATATTTT. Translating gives CASSTPGRNGNTIYF.

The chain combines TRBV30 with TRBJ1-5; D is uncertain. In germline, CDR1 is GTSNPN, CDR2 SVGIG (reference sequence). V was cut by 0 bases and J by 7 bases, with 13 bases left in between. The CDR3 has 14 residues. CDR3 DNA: TGTGCCTGGAGTGTAGCAACGATGGGACAGCCCCAGCATTTT. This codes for CAWSVATMGQPQHF.

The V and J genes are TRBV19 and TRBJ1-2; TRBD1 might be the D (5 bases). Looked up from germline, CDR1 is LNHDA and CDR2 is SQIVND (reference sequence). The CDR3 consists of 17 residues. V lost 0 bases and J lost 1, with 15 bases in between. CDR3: CASSIDGTPGRNYGYTF. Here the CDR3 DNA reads TGTGCCAGTAGTATAGATGGGACCCCCGGACGTAACTATGGCTACACCTTC. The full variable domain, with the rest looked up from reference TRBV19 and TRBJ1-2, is DGGITQSPKYLFRKEGQNVTLSCEQNLNHDAMYWYRQDPGQGLRLIYYSQIVNDFQKGDIAEGYSVSREKKESFPLTVTSAQKNPTAFYLCASSIDGTPGRNYGYTFGSGTRLTVV.